The clone carrying this T cell receptor (beta chain) appeared once. Authors' methods: Reference gene primer amplification gave estimated nucleated cell counts. Using immunoSEQ multiplex PCR, the repertoire was profiled, and TCRdb retains in-frame clones only, with some absent. V and J calls and clone size come straight from that table; D and trimming were deduced from the DNA. The sample holds more than 200,000 clones, under 90% seen once. There are 19 residues in the CDR3. V was clipped by 5 bases and J by 1 base, with 23 bases between them. Germline CDR1 and CDR2: SEHNR and FQNEAQ (reference sequence). This entry belongs to a study of blood T cell repertoires in COVID-19. Study context: Sites across the United States, Italy and Spain contributed samples from acute and convalescent COVID-19.

The source of this sequence is a man aged 40-55 years who had recovered from COVID-19. Sequenced material: PBMCs or T cells enriched from blood (not recorded which). The chain uses TRBV7-9 and TRBJ2-2, with D perhaps TRBD2 (5 bases). The CDR3 loop is CASSHPSSGGQENTGELFF. The DNA for the CDR3 is TGTGCCAGCAGCCACCCGTCAAGCGGTGGGCAGGAGAACACCGGGGAGCTGTTTTTT.